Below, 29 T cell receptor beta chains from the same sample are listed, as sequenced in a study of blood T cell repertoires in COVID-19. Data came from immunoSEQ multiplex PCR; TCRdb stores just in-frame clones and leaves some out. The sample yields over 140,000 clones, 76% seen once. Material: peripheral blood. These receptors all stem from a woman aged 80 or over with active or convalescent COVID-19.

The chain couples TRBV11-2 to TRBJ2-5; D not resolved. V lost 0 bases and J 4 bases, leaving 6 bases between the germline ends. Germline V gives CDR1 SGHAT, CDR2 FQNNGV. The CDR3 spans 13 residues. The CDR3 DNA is TGTGCCAGCAGCTTAGACCCCGGAGAGACCCAGTACTTC. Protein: CASSLDPGETQYF.

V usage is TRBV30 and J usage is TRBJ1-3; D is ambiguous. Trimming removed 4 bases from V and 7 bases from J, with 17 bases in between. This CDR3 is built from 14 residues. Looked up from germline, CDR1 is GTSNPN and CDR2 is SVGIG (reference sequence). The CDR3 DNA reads TGTGCCTGGATCCTAGGACTCCCGGGGAACACCATATATTTT. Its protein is CAWILGLPGNTIYF.

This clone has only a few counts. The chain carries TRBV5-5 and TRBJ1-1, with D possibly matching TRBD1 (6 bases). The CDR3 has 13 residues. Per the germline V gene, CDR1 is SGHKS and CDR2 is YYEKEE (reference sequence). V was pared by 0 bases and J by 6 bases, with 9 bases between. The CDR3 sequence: CASSLGSGAEAFF. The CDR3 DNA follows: TGTGCCAGCAGCTTGGGTTCAGGGGCTGAAGCTTTCTTT.

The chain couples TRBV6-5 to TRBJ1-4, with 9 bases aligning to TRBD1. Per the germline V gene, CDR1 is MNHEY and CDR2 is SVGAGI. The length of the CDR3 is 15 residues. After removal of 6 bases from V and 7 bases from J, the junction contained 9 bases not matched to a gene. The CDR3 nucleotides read TGTGCCAGCAGCGGTCGACAGGGGGTCGGTGAAAAACTGTTTTTT. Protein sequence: CASSGRQGVGEKLFF.

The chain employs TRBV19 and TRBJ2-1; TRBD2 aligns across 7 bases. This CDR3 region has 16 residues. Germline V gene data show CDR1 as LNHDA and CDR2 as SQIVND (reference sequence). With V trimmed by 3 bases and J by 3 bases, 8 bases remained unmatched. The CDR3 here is CASSIPSGAIYNEQFF. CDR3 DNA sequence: TGTGCCAGTAGTATCCCCAGCGGGGCAATCTACAATGAGCAGTTCTTC.

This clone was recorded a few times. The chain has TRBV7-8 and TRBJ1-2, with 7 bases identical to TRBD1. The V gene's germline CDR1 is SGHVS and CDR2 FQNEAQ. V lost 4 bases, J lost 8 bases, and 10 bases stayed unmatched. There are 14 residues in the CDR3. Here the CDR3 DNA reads TGTGCCAGCAGCTCCCGGACAGGTGGCGGAGGCTACACCTTC. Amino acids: CASSSRTGGGGYTF.

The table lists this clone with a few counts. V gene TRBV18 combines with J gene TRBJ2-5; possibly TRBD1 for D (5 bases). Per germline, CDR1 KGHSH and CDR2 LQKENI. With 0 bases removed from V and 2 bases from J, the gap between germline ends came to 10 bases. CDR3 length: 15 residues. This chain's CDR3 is CASSPPIRQQETQYF. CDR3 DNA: TGTGCCAGCTCACCACCGATTAGACAGCAAGAGACCCAGTACTTC.

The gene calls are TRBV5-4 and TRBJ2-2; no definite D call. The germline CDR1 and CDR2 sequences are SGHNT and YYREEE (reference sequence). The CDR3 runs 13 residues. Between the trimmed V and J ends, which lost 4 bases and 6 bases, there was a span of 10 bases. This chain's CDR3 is CASSLAVAGELFF. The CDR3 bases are TGTGCCAGCAGCCTTGCGGTAGCCGGGGAGCTGTTTTTT.

The CDR3 loop is CASRDRDNSPLHF. The CDR3 DNA reads TGTGCCAGCAGGGACAGGGATAATTCACCCCTCCACTTT. The rearrangement joins TRBV2 to TRBJ1-6; the match to TRBD1 covers 8 bases. V was pared by 6 bases and J by 5 bases, with 0 bases of the junction left unmatched. Germline assignment: CDR1 SNHLY and CDR2 FYNNEI. The CDR3 contains 13 residues.

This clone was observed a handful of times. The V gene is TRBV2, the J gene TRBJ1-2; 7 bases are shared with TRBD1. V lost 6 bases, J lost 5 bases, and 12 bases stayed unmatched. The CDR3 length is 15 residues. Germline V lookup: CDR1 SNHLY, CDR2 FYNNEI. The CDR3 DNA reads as TGTGCCAGCAGATCCGGGACAGCCTTCGGGTATGGCTACACCTTC. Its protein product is CASRSGTAFGYGYTF.

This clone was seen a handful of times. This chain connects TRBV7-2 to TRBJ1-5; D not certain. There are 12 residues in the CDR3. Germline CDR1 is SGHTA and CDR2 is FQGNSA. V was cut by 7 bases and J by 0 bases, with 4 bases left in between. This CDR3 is CASTNSNQPQHF. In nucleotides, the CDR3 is TGTGCCAGCACCAATAGCAATCAGCCCCAGCATTTT.

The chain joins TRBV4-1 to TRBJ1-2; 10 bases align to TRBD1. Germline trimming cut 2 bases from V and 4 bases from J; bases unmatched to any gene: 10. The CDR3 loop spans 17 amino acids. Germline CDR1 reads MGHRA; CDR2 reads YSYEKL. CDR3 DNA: TGCGCCAGCAGCCAACCTAAGGGACAGGGGACCTTCTATGGCTACACCTTC. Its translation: CASSQPKGQGTFYGYTF.

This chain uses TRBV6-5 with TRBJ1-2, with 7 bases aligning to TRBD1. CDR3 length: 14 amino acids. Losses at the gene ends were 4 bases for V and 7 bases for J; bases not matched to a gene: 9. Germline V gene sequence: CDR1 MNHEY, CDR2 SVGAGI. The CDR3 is CASSSIDRAGGYTF. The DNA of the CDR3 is TGTGCCAGCAGTTCCATCGACAGGGCGGGTGGCTACACCTTC.

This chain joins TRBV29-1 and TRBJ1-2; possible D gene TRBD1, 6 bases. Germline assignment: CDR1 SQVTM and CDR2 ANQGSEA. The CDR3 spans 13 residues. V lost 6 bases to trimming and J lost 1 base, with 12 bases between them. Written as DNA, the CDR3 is TGCAGCGTCGTGACAGGATTTAACTATGGCTACACCTTC. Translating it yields CSVVTGFNYGYTF.

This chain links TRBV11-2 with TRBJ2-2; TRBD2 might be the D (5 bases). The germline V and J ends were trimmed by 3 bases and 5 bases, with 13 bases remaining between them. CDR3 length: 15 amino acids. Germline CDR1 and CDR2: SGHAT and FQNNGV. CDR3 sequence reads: CASSFGSARTGELFF. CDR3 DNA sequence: TGTGCCAGCAGCTTTGGTAGCGCCCGGACCGGGGAGCTGTTTTTT.

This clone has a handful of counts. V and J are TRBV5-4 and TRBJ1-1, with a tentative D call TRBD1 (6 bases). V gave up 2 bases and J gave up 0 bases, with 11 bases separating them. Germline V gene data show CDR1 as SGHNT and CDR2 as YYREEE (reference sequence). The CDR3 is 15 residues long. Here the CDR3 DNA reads TGTGCCAGCAGCTTTAGGGGGGGTATGAACACTGAAGCTTTCTTT. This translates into CASSFRGGMNTEAFF.

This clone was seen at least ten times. The CDR3 sequence is CASSPVAVNEQFF. The CDR3 DNA is TGTGCCAGCTCACCAGTGGCGGTGAATGAGCAGTTCTTC. The chain carries TRBV18 and TRBJ2-1; D gene ambiguous. CDR1 is KGHSH and CDR2 is LQKENI in the germline V gene. V lost 2 bases and J lost 7, with 9 bases in between. CDR3 length: 13 amino acids.

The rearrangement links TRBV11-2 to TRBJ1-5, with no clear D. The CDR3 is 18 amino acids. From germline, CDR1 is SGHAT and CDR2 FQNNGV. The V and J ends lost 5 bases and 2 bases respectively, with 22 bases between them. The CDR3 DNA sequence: TGTGCCAGCAGCCCCGTTCTGGGCCCCGCGTCTGGCAATCAGCCCCAGCATTTT. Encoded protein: CASSPVLGPASGNQPQHF.

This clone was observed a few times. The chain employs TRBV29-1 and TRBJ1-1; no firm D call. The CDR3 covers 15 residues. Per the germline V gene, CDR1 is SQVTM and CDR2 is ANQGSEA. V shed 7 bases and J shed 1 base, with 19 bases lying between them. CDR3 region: CSARTWAGANTEAFF. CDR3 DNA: TGCAGCGCCCGAACCTGGGCGGGTGCGAACACTGAAGCTTTCTTT.

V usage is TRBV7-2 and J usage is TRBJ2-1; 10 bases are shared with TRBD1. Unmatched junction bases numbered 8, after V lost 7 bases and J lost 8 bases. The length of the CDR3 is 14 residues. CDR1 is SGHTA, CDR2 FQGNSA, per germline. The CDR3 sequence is CASTGGTGDHEQFF. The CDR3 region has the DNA TGTGCCAGCACCGGGGGGACAGGGGATCATGAGCAGTTCTTC.

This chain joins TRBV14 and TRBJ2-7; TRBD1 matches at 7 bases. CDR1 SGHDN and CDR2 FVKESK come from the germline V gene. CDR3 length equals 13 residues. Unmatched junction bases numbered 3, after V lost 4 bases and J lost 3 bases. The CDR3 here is CASSRGTVYEQYF. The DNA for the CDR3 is TGTGCCAGCAGCCGAGGGACAGTCTACGAGCAGTACTTC.

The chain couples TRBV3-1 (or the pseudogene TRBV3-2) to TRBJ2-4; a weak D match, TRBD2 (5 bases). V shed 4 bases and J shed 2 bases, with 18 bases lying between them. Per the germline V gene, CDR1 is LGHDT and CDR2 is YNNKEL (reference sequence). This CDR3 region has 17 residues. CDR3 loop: CASSPGAGKLPKNIQYF. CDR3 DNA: TGTGCCAGCAGCCCAGGTGCGGGCAAATTACCCAAAAACATTCAGTACTTC.

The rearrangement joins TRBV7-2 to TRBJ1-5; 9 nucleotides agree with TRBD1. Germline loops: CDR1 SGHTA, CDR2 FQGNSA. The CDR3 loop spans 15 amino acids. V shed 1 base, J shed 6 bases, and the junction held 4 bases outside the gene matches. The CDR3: CASSLGTGGVQPQHF. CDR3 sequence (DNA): TGTGCCAGCAGCTTAGGTACAGGGGGCGTTCAGCCCCAGCATTTT.

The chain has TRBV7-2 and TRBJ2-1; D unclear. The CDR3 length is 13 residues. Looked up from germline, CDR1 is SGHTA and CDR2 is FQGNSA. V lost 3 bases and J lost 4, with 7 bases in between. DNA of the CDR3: TGTGCCAGCAGCTTCTTATATTACAATGAGCAGTTCTTC. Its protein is CASSFLYYNEQFF. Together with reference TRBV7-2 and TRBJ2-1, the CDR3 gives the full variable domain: GAGVSQSPSNKVTEKGKDVELRCDPISGHTALYWYRQSLGQGLEFLIYFQGNSAPDKSGLPSDRFSAERTGGSVSTLTIQRTQQEDSAVYLCASSFLYYNEQFFGPGTRLTVL.

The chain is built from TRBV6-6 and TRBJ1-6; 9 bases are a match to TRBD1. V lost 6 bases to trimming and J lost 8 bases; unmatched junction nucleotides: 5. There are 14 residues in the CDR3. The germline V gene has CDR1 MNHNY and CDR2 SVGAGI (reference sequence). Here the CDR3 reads CASSTGQGYSPLHF. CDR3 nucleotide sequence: TGTGCCAGCAGCACGGGACAGGGTTATTCACCCCTCCACTTT.

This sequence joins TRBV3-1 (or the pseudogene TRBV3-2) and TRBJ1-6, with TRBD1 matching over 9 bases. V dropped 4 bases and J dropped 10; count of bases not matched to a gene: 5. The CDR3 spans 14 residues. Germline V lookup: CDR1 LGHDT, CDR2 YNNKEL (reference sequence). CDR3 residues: CASSPGQGRSPLHF. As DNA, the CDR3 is TGTGCCAGCAGCCCCGGACAGGGGAGGTCACCCCTCCACTTT.

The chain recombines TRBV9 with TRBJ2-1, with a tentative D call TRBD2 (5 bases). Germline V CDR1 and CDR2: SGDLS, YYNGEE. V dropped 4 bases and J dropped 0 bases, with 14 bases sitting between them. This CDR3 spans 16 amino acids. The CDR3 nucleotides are TGTGCCAGCAGCCCGTCCCCGGGGAGCTCCTACAATGAGCAGTTCTTC. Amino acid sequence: CASSPSPGSSYNEQFF.

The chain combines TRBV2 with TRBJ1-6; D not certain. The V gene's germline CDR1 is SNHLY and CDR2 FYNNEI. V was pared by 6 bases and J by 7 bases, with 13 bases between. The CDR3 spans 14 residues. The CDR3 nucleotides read TGTGCCAGCAGGGGAGATAATACAAATTCACCCCTCCACTTT. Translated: CASRGDNTNSPLHF.

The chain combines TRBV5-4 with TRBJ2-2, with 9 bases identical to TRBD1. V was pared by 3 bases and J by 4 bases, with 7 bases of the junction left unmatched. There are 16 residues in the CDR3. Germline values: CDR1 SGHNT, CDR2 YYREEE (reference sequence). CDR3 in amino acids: CASSSGTGLLTGELFF. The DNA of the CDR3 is TGTGCCAGCAGCTCCGGGACAGGGTTACTCACCGGGGAGCTGTTTTTT.